Each of the 8 T cell receptor beta chains below was sequenced from the same sample in a study of cytomegalovirus exposure and HLA in healthy donors. Vbeta (60) and Jbeta (13) primers were used in the PCR. Measured with immunoSEQ multiplex PCR; TCRdb has only the in-frame clones, and not every one. The table shows over 30,000 clones, with about 67% occurring only once. Specimen: PBMCs. The receptors shown here come from a man aged 35 to 55 in good health and CMV-seropositive.

This clone appeared once. The gene calls are TRBV27 and TRBJ2-1; TRBD2 matches 9 bases. V shed 4 bases, J shed 8 bases, and the junction held 6 bases outside the gene matches. The CDR3 is 14 amino acids. The germline CDR1 and CDR2 sequences are MNHEY and SMNVEV (reference sequence). In DNA, the CDR3 is TGTGCCAGCAGTTCTCCGGGACTAGCAGATGAGCAGTTCTTC. Encoded protein: CASSSPGLADEQFF.

The chain joins TRBV5-1 to TRBJ1-4; D gene ambiguous. The V gene's germline CDR1 is SGHRS and CDR2 YFSETQ. V was trimmed by 2 bases and J by 8 bases, leaving 19 bases between them. There are 16 residues in the CDR3. CDR3 nucleotide sequence: TGCGCCAGCAGCTTCGCGGCGGCTGGGTGGCAAGAAAAACTGTTTTTT. This encodes CASSFAAAGWQEKLFF. The full variable domain, its missing parts supplied by reference TRBV5-1 and TRBJ1-4, is KAGVTQTPRYLIKTRGQQVTLSCSPISGHRSVSWYQQTPGQGLQFLFEYFSETQRNKGNFPGRFSGRQFSNSRSEMNVSTLELGDSALYLCASSFAAAGWQEKLFFGSGTQLSVL.

The V call is TRBV10-3, the J call TRBJ2-7, with 9 bases matching TRBD1. Germline V lookup: CDR1 ENHRY, CDR2 SYGVKD. With 6 bases clipped from V and 3 bases from J, the junction kept 6 bases outside the gene matches. The CDR3 is made up of 14 amino acids. CDR3 DNA: TGTGCCATCAGCAACAGGGGGCTAAGCTACGAGCAGTACTTC. It encodes CAISNRGLSYEQYF.

This chain links TRBV11-2 with TRBJ1-4; TRBD1 matches at 8 bases. The CDR3 is made up of 16 amino acids. The V gene's germline CDR1 is SGHAT and CDR2 FQNNGV. V gave up 2 bases and J gave up 2 bases; unmatched junction bases: 4. CDR3 loop: CASSLWGTGTNEKLFF. As DNA, the CDR3 is TGTGCCAGCAGCTTATGGGGGACAGGTACTAATGAAAAACTGTTTTTT.

The CDR3 loop is CASSYSGGSYEQYF. CDR3 nucleotide sequence: TGTGCCAGCAGTTACTCGGGGGGGAGCTACGAGCAGTACTTC. The chain employs TRBV6-5 and TRBJ2-7, with 7 bases aligning to TRBD2. The CDR3 has 14 amino acids. Germline CDR1 and CDR2: MNHEY and SVGAGI. V lost 0 bases to trimming and J lost 3 bases; unmatched junction nucleotides: 2.

This clone appeared a few times. The V call is TRBV4-2, the J call TRBJ1-5; a possible D gene is TRBD1 (5 bases). This CDR3 spans 17 amino acids. Trimming removed 1 base from V and 0 bases from J, with 13 bases in between. CDR1 is LGHNA and CDR2 is YNFKEQ in the germline V gene. The CDR3 DNA reads TGTGCCAGCAGCCAAGCGGGGGGAGGCCTTAGCAATCAGCCCCAGCATTTT. Encoded protein: CASSQAGGGLSNQPQHF.

In this sample, this clone turned up once. J is TRBJ1-1 and V is TRBV5-6, with 9 nucleotides matching TRBD1. The CDR3 totals 18 residues. Trimming at V came to 4 bases and at J to 5 bases, leaving 18 bases not matched to a gene. CDR1 is SGHDT, CDR2 YYEEEE, per germline. CDR3 DNA sequence: TGTGCCAGCAGCCAAGGCCACTGGACAGGGGATGAGTGGACTGAAGCTTTCTTT. Translation: CASSQGHWTGDEWTEAFF.

The J gene is TRBJ2-2, the V gene TRBV30, with 7 bases aligning to TRBD1. Germline V gene sequence: CDR1 GTSNPN, CDR2 SVGIG (reference sequence). CDR3 length equals 15 residues. V shed 3 bases and J 0 bases; nucleotides not matched to a gene: 4. The CDR3 loop is CAWSDGTANTGELFF. The CDR3 DNA sequence: TGTGCCTGGAGCGATGGGACAGCGAACACCGGGGAGCTGTTTTTT.